This T cell receptor beta chain appears in the sequencing data of a study of T cells after yellow fever vaccination. At least ten counts were recorded for this clonotype. TCRdb re-called the 5' RACE reads through MiXCR, storing one row per CDR3 protein. The sample lists under 50,000 distinct CDR3 sequences; 5% to 8% were seen once. The germline CDR1 and CDR2 sequences are SGHRS and YFSETQ. The CDR3 covers 15 residues. J lost 8 bases, V lost 2 bases, and 4 bases had no gene match. Points from the study as a whole: A large majority of primary-vaccination clones showed up again after the booster (around 96% CD4, 85% to 90% CD8).

This rearrangement joins TRBV5-1 to TRBJ2-1; TRBD2 matches 13 bases. The source material was PBMCs, either bulk or a sorted T-cell subset (CD4+, CD8+, memory, or dextramer-sorted; not recorded which), sampled 45 days after the yellow fever booster vaccination. This receptor was identified in a man younger than 40 who received the YFV17D yellow fever vaccine. CDR3: CASSFGTSGIHEQFF. CDR3 bases: TGCGCCAGCAGCTTCGGGACTAGCGGGATCCATGAGCAGTTCTTC.